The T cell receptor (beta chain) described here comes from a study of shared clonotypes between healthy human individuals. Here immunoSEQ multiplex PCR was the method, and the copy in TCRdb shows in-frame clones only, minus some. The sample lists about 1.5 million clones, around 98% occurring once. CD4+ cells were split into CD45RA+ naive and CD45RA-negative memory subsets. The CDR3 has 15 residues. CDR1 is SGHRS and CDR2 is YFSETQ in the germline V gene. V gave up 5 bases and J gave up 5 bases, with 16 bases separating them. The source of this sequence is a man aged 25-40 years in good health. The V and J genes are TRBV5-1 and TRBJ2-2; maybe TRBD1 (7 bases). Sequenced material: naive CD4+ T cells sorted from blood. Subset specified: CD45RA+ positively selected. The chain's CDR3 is CASRMEGARTGELFF. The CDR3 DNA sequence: TGCGCCAGCAGGATGGAGGGGGCGCGGACCGGGGAGCTGTTTTTT.